Below, 18 T cell receptor beta chains from the same sample are listed, as sequenced in a study of neoadjuvant anti-PD-1 for oral cavity cancer (dated by TCRdb to 2020 to 2022). The time point label here, explained by the study, means: before neoadjuvant nivolumab. Library generation was performed with the immunoSEQ multiplex PCR assay. Drawn from immuneACCESS, this table holds only the in-frame rearrangements with V and J called that TCRdb kept. Clones are partly lost; checked studies trace under half to an unresolved V gene and leave the rest unexplained. In this sample the table shows some 66,000 clones, around four fifths of which occur a single time. In total, the top ten clones hold about 3.4% of the sample. The specimen comprised PBMCs, sampled before nivolumab (anti-PD-1) treatment. The receptors were gathered from a person aged 35 to 85 with oral cavity squamous cell carcinoma.

The chain is built from TRBV7-2 and TRBJ2-7, with a tentative D call TRBD1 (6 bases). The length of the CDR3 is 16 residues. CDR1 is SGHTA, CDR2 FQGNSA, per germline. Trimming left V 4 bases short and J 5 bases short, with 21 bases between. Here the CDR3 DNA reads TGTGCCAGCAGCTCTCTTTTGGGGCAGGGGATCCACGAGCAGTACTTC. Translating it yields CASSSLLGQGIHEQYF.

The chain's CDR3 is CASSLGPAEKQFF. Here the CDR3 DNA reads TGTGCCAGCAGCTTAGGGCCAGCGGAGAAGCAGTTCTTC. The gene calls are TRBV7-3 and TRBJ2-1, with D maybe TRBD2 (5 bases). Germline V gene data show CDR1 as SGHTA and CDR2 as FQGTGA. V lost 2 bases and J lost 11, with 13 bases in between. This CDR3 has 13 amino acids.

The chain uses TRBV7-9 and TRBJ2-1; a weak D match, TRBD1 (7 bases). The CDR3 runs to 14 residues. The V and J ends lost 5 bases and 8 bases respectively, with 16 bases between them. CDR1 and CDR2 from the germline V gene are SEHNR and FQNEAQ (reference sequence). CDR3 DNA: TGTGCCAGCAGCGCAGGGGGGCCTTGGGATGAGCAGTTCTTC. This translates into CASSAGGPWDEQFF.

The chain is built from TRBV19 and TRBJ1-6; no clear D gene. Trimming took off 5 bases at V and 10 bases at J, with 9 bases between the two ends. CDR1 and CDR2 (germline): LNHDA, SQIVND (reference sequence). The CDR3 is 12 amino acids. Here the CDR3 DNA reads TGTGCCAGTAGTCCCCAAGAATCACCCCTCCACTTT. This sequence encodes CASSPQESPLHF. The full variable domain, completed using reference TRBV19 and TRBJ1-6, is DGGITQSPKYLFRKEGQNVTLSCEQNLNHDAMYWYRQDPGQGLRLIYYSQIVNDFQKGDIAEGYSVSREKKESFPLTVTSAQKNPTAFYLCASSPQESPLHFGNGTRLTVT.

The V gene is TRBV5-1, the J gene TRBJ2-2, with 10 bases aligning to TRBD2. Germline CDR1 SGHRS, CDR2 YFSETQ. The CDR3 is made up of 15 amino acids. The V gene end was trimmed by 6 bases and the J gene end by 8 bases; junction bases not matched to a gene: 10. In nucleotides, the CDR3 is TGCGCCAGCATGTTGCTAGCGGGAGACGGTGGGGAGCTGTTTTTT. Protein product: CASMLLAGDGGELFF.

This chain uses TRBV30 with TRBJ2-5; 8 bases line up with TRBD2. The CDR3 consists of 13 residues. Germline CDR1 and CDR2: GTSNPN and SVGIG (reference sequence). With 3 bases clipped from V and 5 bases from J, the junction kept 5 bases outside the gene matches. The CDR3 region is CAWRQTSVETQYF. The CDR3, as DNA: TGTGCCTGGAGGCAGACTAGCGTGGAGACCCAGTACTTC. Full variable domain (outside the CDR3, taken from reference TRBV30 and TRBJ2-5): SQTIHQWPATLVQPVGSPLSLECTVEGTSNPNLYWYRQAAGRGLQLLFYSVGIGQISSEVPQNLSASRPQDRQFILSSKKLLLSDSGFYLCAWRQTSVETQYFGPGTRLLVL.

This clone has only one observation. The rearrangement links TRBV7-2 to TRBJ2-5; no reliable D call. Germline-derived CDR1 and CDR2 are SGHTA and FQGNSA. The V gene lost 6 bases and the J gene lost 2 bases, with 13 bases spanning the gap. The CDR3 extends over 14 amino acids. The CDR3 here is CASSLRRTQETQYF. CDR3 in DNA: TGTGCCAGCAGTCTGCGACGTACACAAGAGACCCAGTACTTC.

V and J are TRBV7-9 and TRBJ1-5; TRBD1 matches at 7 bases. V trimming: 5 bases; J trimming: 7 bases; junction bases outside the gene matches: 8. CDR1 and CDR2 (germline): SEHNR, FQNEAQ (reference sequence). The CDR3 has 14 residues. CDR3 protein: CASSAQGVRQPQHF. CDR3 in DNA: TGTGCCAGCAGCGCGCAGGGGGTAAGGCAGCCCCAGCATTTT.

The V gene is TRBV9, the J gene TRBJ2-5, with TRBD2 as a possible D gene (5 bases). Germline CDR1 SGDLS, CDR2 YYNGEE. This CDR3 is built from 15 residues. V gave up 2 bases and J gave up 1 base, with 12 bases separating them. CDR3 residues: CASSVGIGVQETQYF. CDR3 DNA: TGTGCCAGCAGCGTGGGTATCGGGGTCCAAGAGACCCAGTACTTC.

The DNA of the CDR3 is TGTGCCAGCAGCCAGGGTCCTAATGGCTACACCTTC. Its translation is CASSQGPNGYTF. The chain carries TRBV6-5 and TRBJ1-2, with D possibly TRBD1 on 5 matching bases. The CDR3 length is 12 residues. CDR1 MNHEY and CDR2 SVGAGI come from the germline V gene. Trimming removed 6 bases at V and 6 bases at J, with 11 bases between.

The chain recombines TRBV2 with TRBJ1-4; D perhaps matches TRBD1 (5 bases). Trimming removed 3 bases at V and 0 bases at J, with 8 bases between. This CDR3 has 15 residues. Germline V gene data show CDR1 as SNHLY and CDR2 as FYNNEI. Written as DNA, the CDR3 is TGTGCCAGCAGTGATCAGGGCGCAACTAATGAAAAACTGTTTTTT. As protein: CASSDQGATNEKLFF.

The gene calls are TRBV15 and TRBJ1-1; D unclear. This CDR3 is built from 11 residues. Germline CDR1 reads LNHNV; CDR2 reads YYDKDF (reference sequence). The V end was cut by 0 bases, the J end by 12 bases, with 8 bases between. The CDR3 spells CATSRDLATFF. The CDR3 nucleotides read TGTGCCACCAGCAGAGATCTCGCGACTTTCTTT.

Comment on this clone: The sample has other DNA sequences that encode this CDR3 too. The chain combines TRBV5-1 with TRBJ1-2; possibly TRBD1 for D (5 bases). Germline V gives CDR1 SGHRS, CDR2 YFSETQ. The CDR3 contains 14 residues. Trimming stripped 4 bases from V and 4 bases from J, with 14 bases between. DNA of the CDR3: TGCGCCAGCAGCACGGGACGGGTCCTCTATGGCTACACCTTC. Translated: CASSTGRVLYGYTF.

The J gene is TRBJ2-6, the V gene TRBV5-6; D could derive from TRBD1 or TRBD2 (6 bases each). The V and J ends lost 3 bases and 2 bases respectively, with 18 bases between them. Germline V CDR1 and CDR2: SGHDT, YYEEEE. This CDR3 has 18 residues. DNA of the CDR3: TGTGCCAGCAGCTCCATTAGGGGGGAAGCGGCTGGGGCCAACGTCCTGACTTTC. It encodes CASSSIRGEAAGANVLTF.

This clone is a singleton in its sample. The chain couples TRBV19 to TRBJ1-3; D possibly corresponds to TRBD1 (5 bases). V was clipped by 5 bases and J by 3 bases, with 11 bases between them. Germline V CDR1 and CDR2: LNHDA, SQIVND (reference sequence). The CDR3 has 14 residues. For the CDR3, the DNA is TGTGCCAGTAGTCCGGCAGGGAATGGAAACACCATATATTTT. Translation: CASSPAGNGNTIYF.

This rearrangement joins TRBV2 to TRBJ1-5; no clear D. Germline CDR1 is SNHLY and CDR2 is FYNNEI. The germline V and J ends were trimmed by 2 bases and 1 base, with 9 bases remaining between them. This CDR3 has 15 amino acids. The DNA of the CDR3 is TGTGCCAGCAGTGAACGGGTAGTAAGCAATCAGCCCCAGCATTTT. It translates to CASSERVVSNQPQHF.

This clone was detected only a few times. The rearrangement uses TRBV5-1 and TRBJ2-7; 8 nucleotides match TRBD1. Germline lookup yields CDR1 SGHRS and CDR2 YFSETQ. The CDR3 is 14 residues long. V gave up 4 bases and J gave up 3 bases; unmatched junction bases: 6. This CDR3 reads CASSAETGVYEQYF. The CDR3 DNA is TGCGCCAGCAGCGCGGAGACAGGGGTCTACGAGCAGTACTTC.

This CDR3 reads CASSLVQGATSSGNTIYF. CDR3 DNA: TGTGCCAGCAGCTTAGTGCAGGGGGCGACCTCCTCTGGAAACACCATATATTTT. The chain combines TRBV7-8 with TRBJ1-3, with 8 bases that match TRBD1. Germline loops: CDR1 SGHVS, CDR2 FQNEAQ. Trimming took 1 base from V and 0 from J; bases not matched to a gene: 8. The CDR3 is 18 residues long.